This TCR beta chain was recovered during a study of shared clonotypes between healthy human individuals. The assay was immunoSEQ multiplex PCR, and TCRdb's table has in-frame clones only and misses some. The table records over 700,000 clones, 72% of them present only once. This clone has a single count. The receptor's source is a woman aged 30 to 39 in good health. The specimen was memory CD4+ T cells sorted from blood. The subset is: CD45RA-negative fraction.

The CDR3 spells CASSLDDSALGEKLFF. DNA for the CDR3: TGTGCCAGCAGCTTGGATGACAGTGCCCTGGGAGAAAAACTGTTTTTT. The gene calls are TRBV5-5 and TRBJ1-4; TRBD1 is a possible D gene (5 bases). Germline V CDR1 and CDR2: SGHKS, YYEKEE (reference sequence). The CDR3 runs 16 residues. Trimming cost V 0 bases and J 8 bases, with 17 bases left between them.